In its sample, the clone carrying this T cell receptor (beta chain) was seen many times. Antigen: not known. The data are from a study of T cell repertoires in cytomegalovirus infection. The wider study: From public TCR beta signatures came an indication of both CMV infection and matching HLA type.

The CDR3 totals 15 residues. The V gene's germline CDR1 is SEHNR and CDR2 FQNEAQ (reference sequence). Trimming at V came to 5 bases and at J to 8 bases, leaving 9 bases not matched to a gene. TCRdb used MiXCR to reprocess the reads, holding one entry per CDR3 protein. Of hundreds of thousands of distinct CDR3 sequences in the sample, about 17% were seen once. Broader study findings: Cumulative public TCR beta family frequency identified carriers of CMV plus the relevant HLA. The response measured ex vivo was dominated by TCR beta clonotypes (HLA-C-restricted and CMV-specific).

V and J are TRBV7-9 and TRBJ2-1, with 10 bases lining up with TRBD2. The sequence was obtained from a human donor in good health (CMV status not recorded). Some clones in this sample may be carry-over from other donors' samples. The sequencing sample was made of PBMCs. Written as DNA, the CDR3 is TGTGCCAGCAGCCCAAAGCGGGGGGGCCCCGATGAGCAGTTCTTC. It translates to CASSPKRGGPDEQFF.